Below are 5 T cell receptor beta chains sequenced from a single sample in a study of high-grade serous ovarian cancer treatment subgroups. Tumor samples were obtained before definitive surgery or chemotherapy. The method was immunoSEQ multiplex PCR; TCRdb's version includes in-frame clones alone and lacks a portion of them. The repertoire includes about 16,000 clones, roughly two thirds of them detected once, and 3.5% to 5.5% sits in the top ten. Sequenced material: tumor tissue. The origin of the receptors is a human donor with high-grade serous ovarian cancer.

There are a few counts of this clone. This sequence joins TRBV2 and TRBJ2-1, with 10 bases that match TRBD2. This CDR3 is 14 amino acids long. Germline V CDR1 and CDR2: SNHLY, FYNNEI. Trimming removed 8 bases from V and 4 bases from J; junction bases left unmatched: 5. The CDR3 DNA reads as TGTGCCAGCTCGGGACTAGCGCTATACAATGAGCAGTTCTTC. Amino acids: CASSGLALYNEQFF.

This chain links TRBV9 with TRBJ1-3, with a possible D match to TRBD1 (5 bases). The CDR3 loop spans 14 amino acids. V was pared by 4 bases and J by 6 bases, with 14 bases between. In germline, CDR1 is SGDLS, CDR2 YYNGEE. The CDR3 loop is CASSPMTALNTIYF. The CDR3 DNA follows: TGTGCCAGCAGCCCGATGACAGCGCTAAACACCATATATTTT.

The V and J genes are TRBV2 and TRBJ1-5; maybe TRBD1 (5 bases). V lost 11 bases and J 5 bases, leaving 16 bases between the germline ends. Germline-derived CDR1 and CDR2 are SNHLY and FYNNEI. This CDR3 spans 13 amino acids. CDR3 in amino acids: CAGSVRGYQPQHF. The CDR3 nucleotides read TGTGCCGGGAGCGTGCGGGGGTATCAGCCCCAGCATTTT.

This chain uses TRBV15 with TRBJ2-3; D gene unclear. CDR1 LNHNV and CDR2 YYDKDF come from the germline V gene (reference sequence). V was clipped by 5 bases and J by 2 bases, with 14 bases between them. This CDR3 region has 15 residues. The CDR3 protein is CATSPSGGATDTQYF. In nucleotides, the CDR3 is TGTGCCACCAGCCCCTCCGGCGGAGCCACAGATACGCAGTATTTT.

The gene calls are TRBV11-2 and TRBJ2-5; D call uncertain. The J call is in doubt because the DNA end fits TRBJ2-7 better. CDR3 size: 10 residues. Germline V gene lookup returns CDR1 SGHAT and CDR2 FQNNGV. The CDR3 DNA is TGTGCCAGCAGCTCCCGCGAGCAGTACTTC. Protein sequence: CASSSREQYF.